A single sample is the source of the 11 T cell receptor beta chains below, sequenced in a study of T-cell memory formation after mild COVID-19. TCRdb independently ran MiXCR on the 5' RACE reads; one entry per CDR3 protein. Of some 320,000 distinct CDR3 sequences listed, roughly 15% were seen once; the top ten hold more than 20%. The sequenced material came from PBMCs or a T cell subset sorted from them (not recorded which). The source of these receptors is a young man who had mild COVID-19 (a few samples of this study predate the infection). Cell type and time point are not known.

The genes are TRBV6-1 and TRBJ1-1; D is ambiguous. This CDR3 has 14 residues. V gave up 7 bases and J gave up 4 bases, with 16 bases separating them. The germline V gene encodes CDR1 MNHNS and CDR2 SASEGT. CDR3 sequence reads: CASKQRPETTEAFF. CDR3 nucleotides: TGTGCCAGCAAGCAACGACCCGAGACCACTGAAGCTTTCTTT.

The sample holds a few counts of this clonotype. This sequence joins TRBV20-1 and TRBJ1-2; TRBD1 matches 8 bases. Germline values: CDR1 DFQATT, CDR2 SNEGSKA (reference sequence). J was trimmed by 4 bases and V by 6 bases; bases with no gene match: 7. The CDR3 is 13 residues long. The CDR3 here is CSARDRKVYGYTF. Here the CDR3 DNA reads TGCAGTGCAAGGGACAGGAAGGTCTATGGCTACACCTTC.

This clonotype turned up a few times. The J gene is TRBJ2-5, the V gene TRBV4-3, with 7 bases matching TRBD2. The CDR3 covers 15 residues. Per germline, CDR1 LGHNA and CDR2 YSLEER. V lost 1 base, J lost 3 bases, and 5 bases stayed unmatched. CDR3 loop: CASSQVAAGEETQYF. The DNA of the CDR3 is TGCGCCAGCAGCCAAGTTGCCGCGGGGGAAGAGACCCAGTACTTC.

V and J are TRBV19 and TRBJ1-5; no firm D call. The V and J ends lost 3 bases and 4 bases respectively, with 10 bases between them. Germline CDR1 LNHDA, CDR2 SQIVND (reference sequence). The CDR3 is made up of 14 amino acids. The chain's CDR3 is CASSILFGNQPQHF. The CDR3 coding sequence is TGTGCCAGTAGTATTCTATTCGGGAATCAGCCCCAGCATTTT.

The chain is built from TRBV18 and TRBJ2-1; D unresolved. The CDR3 loop spans 13 amino acids. Germline assignment: CDR1 KGHSH and CDR2 LQKENI. Trimming removed 0 bases at V and 10 bases at J, with 10 bases between. CDR3 sequence reads: CASSPPALLEQFF. The DNA for the CDR3 is TGTGCCAGCTCACCACCCGCGCTCCTAGAGCAGTTCTTC.

This clonotype came up a few times. This chain joins TRBV5-4 and TRBJ1-1, with D unclear. The CDR3 consists of 13 residues. Germline assignment: CDR1 SGHNT and CDR2 YYREEE (reference sequence). V was trimmed by 4 bases and J by 6 bases, leaving 13 bases between them. The CDR3: CASSAGRASEAFF. The CDR3 DNA follows: TGTGCCAGCAGCGCCGGGAGGGCTTCTGAAGCTTTCTTT. The full variable domain, rest sourced from reference TRBV5-4 and TRBJ1-1, is ETGVTQSPTHLIKTRGQQVTLRCSSQSGHNTVSWYQQALGQGPQFIFQYYREEENGRGNFPPRFSGLQFPNYSSELNVNALELDDSALYLCASSAGRASEAFFGQGTRLTVV.

The table lists this clonotype with a few counts. The chain joins TRBV9 to TRBJ2-3; D might be TRBD2 (6 bases). Germline V CDR1 and CDR2: SGDLS, YYNGEE. The CDR3 spans 14 residues. Trimming took off 4 bases at V and 4 bases at J, with 13 bases between the two ends. The CDR3 DNA is TGTGCCAGCAGCCCCGTCGGGAGATCAGATACGCAGTATTTT. Translating it yields CASSPVGRSDTQYF. Drawing the rest from reference TRBV9 and TRBJ2-3, the complete variable domain is DSGVTQTPKHLITATGQRVTLRCSPRSGDLSVYWYQQSLDQGLQFLIQYYNGEERAKGNILERFSAQQFPDLHSELNLSSLELGDSALYFCASSPVGRSDTQYFGPGTRLTVL.

This clonotype has just a few counts. V gene TRBV6-2 or TRBV6-3 combines with J gene TRBJ1-1; no reliable D call. CDR1 and CDR2 (germline): MNHEY, SVGEGT. V was cut by 2 bases and J by 4 bases, with 11 bases left in between. The CDR3 has 14 amino acids. As DNA, the CDR3 is TGTGCCAGCAGTTACCTCGGACTGAGCACTGAAGCTTTCTTT. It codes for CASSYLGLSTEAFF.

This chain links TRBV12-3 or TRBV12-4 with TRBJ1-2; possibly TRBD1 for D (5 bases). With 5 bases removed from V and 4 bases from J, the gap between germline ends came to 11 bases. This CDR3 has 13 residues. The CDR3 is CASSAGPGYGYTF. DNA of the CDR3: TGTGCCAGCAGTGCGGGACCGGGCTATGGCTACACCTTC.

This clonotype was observed a few times. The gene calls are TRBV11-2 and TRBJ2-5, with D maybe TRBD2 (5 bases). The length of the CDR3 is 13 residues. V lost 3 bases and J lost 7, with 12 bases in between. Germline V gene sequence: CDR1 SGHAT, CDR2 FQNNGV. The CDR3 region has the DNA TGTGCCAGCAGCTTGGAGGACGTCGGGACCCAGTACTTC. Its protein product is CASSLEDVGTQYF.

This chain links TRBV4-3 with TRBJ1-3; no reliable D call. CDR1 is LGHNA, CDR2 YSLEER, per germline. The CDR3 length is 15 residues. V was clipped by 1 base and J by 2 bases, with 9 bases between them. The CDR3 loop is CASSQARQTGNTIYF. The CDR3 DNA follows: TGCGCCAGCAGCCAAGCGCGGCAGACTGGAAACACCATATATTTT.